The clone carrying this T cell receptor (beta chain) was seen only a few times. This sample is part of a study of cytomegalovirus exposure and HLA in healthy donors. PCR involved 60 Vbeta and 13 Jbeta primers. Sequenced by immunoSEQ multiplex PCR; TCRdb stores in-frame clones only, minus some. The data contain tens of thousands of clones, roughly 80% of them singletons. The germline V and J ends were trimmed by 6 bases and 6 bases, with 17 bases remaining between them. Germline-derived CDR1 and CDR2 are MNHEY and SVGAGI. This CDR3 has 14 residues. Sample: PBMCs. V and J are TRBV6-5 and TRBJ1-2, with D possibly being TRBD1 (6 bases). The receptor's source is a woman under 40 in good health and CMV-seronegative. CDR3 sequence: CASRPSGGADGYTF. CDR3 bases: TGTGCCAGCAGACCTTCGGGGGGCGCGGATGGCTACACCTTC.